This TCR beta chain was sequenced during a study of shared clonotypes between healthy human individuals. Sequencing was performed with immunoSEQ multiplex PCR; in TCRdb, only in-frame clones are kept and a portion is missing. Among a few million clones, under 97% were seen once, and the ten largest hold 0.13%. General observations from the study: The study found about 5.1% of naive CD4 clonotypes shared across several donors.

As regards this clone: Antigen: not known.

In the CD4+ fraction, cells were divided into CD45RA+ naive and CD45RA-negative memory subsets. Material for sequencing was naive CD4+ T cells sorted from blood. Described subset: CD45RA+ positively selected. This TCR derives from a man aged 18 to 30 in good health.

The CDR3 region is CASFEGGGSYEQYF. The CDR3 region has the DNA TGTGCCAGCTTCGAGGGAGGCGGGTCCTACGAGCAGTACTTC. J is TRBJ2-7 and V is TRBV6-1; possible D gene TRBD2, 6 bases. CDR1 MNHNS and CDR2 SASEGT come from the germline V gene. The CDR3 has 14 residues. V dropped 8 bases and J dropped 1 base, with 15 bases sitting between them.